Listed here are 27 T cell receptor beta chains from one sample, sequenced in a study of blood T cell repertoires in COVID-19. Generated by immunoSEQ multiplex PCR, the TCRdb table keeps only in-frame clones and is missing some. The profile covers 300,000 to 350,000 clones, with 80% to 90% appearing a single time and 3% taken by the ten largest. The sample consisted of peripheral blood. The receptors originated from a man aged 30-40 years with active or convalescent COVID-19.

This chain uses TRBV19 with TRBJ2-2, with 8 bases lining up with TRBD2. The V gene's germline CDR1 is LNHDA and CDR2 SQIVND (reference sequence). Trimming took 8 bases from V and 6 from J; bases not matched to a gene: 5. The CDR3 is made up of 13 amino acids. CDR3 nucleotides: TGTGCCAGTGGGACTAGGCCCGCCGGGGAGCTGTTTTTT. As protein: CASGTRPAGELFF.

The CDR3 DNA reads as TGTGCCAGCAGCTTGAGGCCAGTGAACACTGAAGCTTTCTTT. Amino acid sequence: CASSLRPVNTEAFF. The chain links TRBV7-6 to TRBJ1-1; unclear D gene. There are 14 residues in the CDR3. V gave up 3 bases and J gave up 0 bases, with 8 bases separating them. The germline CDR1 and CDR2 sequences are SGHVS and FNYEAQ.

The chain carries TRBV7-9 and TRBJ2-7, with TRBD1 as a possible D gene (5 bases). The CDR3 loop spans 12 amino acids. V lost 2 bases to trimming and J lost 6 bases, with 8 bases between them. Per the germline V gene, CDR1 is SEHNR and CDR2 is FQNEAQ (reference sequence). The CDR3 is CASSLQGGEQYF. The CDR3 DNA sequence: TGTGCCAGCAGCTTACAGGGTGGCGAGCAGTACTTC.

The rearrangement links TRBV11-3 to TRBJ2-2; the D gene is possibly TRBD1 (7 bases). CDR3 length: 17 residues. V was pared by 5 bases and J by 3 bases, with 19 bases between. CDR1 is SGHNT, CDR2 YENEEA, per germline. The chain's CDR3 is CASSPPWGDSDTGELFF. The CDR3 coding sequence is TGTGCCAGCAGCCCGCCCTGGGGGGACAGTGACACCGGGGAGCTGTTTTTT.

The V gene is TRBV4-2, the J gene TRBJ2-1; the match to TRBD1 covers 7 bases. The CDR3 length is 18 residues. J gave up 4 bases and V 1 base, and 13 bases lay outside the gene matches. From germline, CDR1 is LGHNA and CDR2 YNFKEQ. The CDR3 here is CASSQGEPRTGPYNEQFF. DNA of the CDR3: TGTGCCAGCAGCCAAGGAGAGCCCCGGACAGGTCCTTACAATGAGCAGTTCTTC.

The chain uses TRBV6-5 and TRBJ1-5; 7 bases match TRBD1. The CDR3 loop spans 15 amino acids. Germline CDR1 and CDR2: MNHEY and SVGAGI. V was clipped by 6 bases and J by 0 bases; unmatched bases: 5. CDR3 coding DNA: TGTGCCAGCAGGCGACAGGGTTATAGCAATCAGCCCCAGCATTTT. Its protein product is CASRRQGYSNQPQHF.

This rearrangement joins TRBV20-1 to TRBJ1-5; D unclear. Germline CDR1 and CDR2: DFQATT and SNEGSKA (reference sequence). Trimming removed 3 bases at V and 5 bases at J, with 14 bases between. There are 14 residues in the CDR3. In DNA form, the CDR3 reads TGCAGTGCTAGTGAGGGTGGAGTGGATCAGCCCCAGCATTTT. Protein sequence: CSASEGGVDQPQHF.

A few counts support this clone. This chain uses TRBV3-1 (or the pseudogene TRBV3-2) with TRBJ1-3; D not resolved. The V end was cut by 1 base, the J end by 0 bases, with 10 bases between. Looked up from germline, CDR1 is LGHDT and CDR2 is YNNKEL (reference sequence). CDR3 length: 16 residues. The CDR3 DNA is TGTGCCAGCAGCCAAGGGGCCACAGCCTCTGGAAACACCATATATTTT. Its translation is CASSQGATASGNTIYF.

V and J are TRBV6-6 and TRBJ2-1; D not resolved. CDR3 length: 15 amino acids. CDR1 is MNHNY, CDR2 SVGAGI, per germline (reference sequence). V was clipped by 3 bases and J by 2 bases, with 11 bases between them. The CDR3 protein is CASSYSPPAYNEQFF. For the CDR3, the DNA is TGTGCCAGCAGTTATTCCCCCCCCGCCTACAATGAGCAGTTCTTC.

The chain carries TRBV21-1 and TRBJ2-7; the table's D call, TRBD1, has no DNA check behind it. TRBV21-1 is classified as a pseudogene. The CDR3 extends over 13 amino acids. Here the CDR3 reads CASRRGLSYEQYF. Written as DNA, the CDR3 is TGTGCCAGCAGAAGGGGCCTCTCCTACGAGCAGTACTTC.

J is TRBJ1-6 and V is TRBV18; D unresolved. V dropped 6 bases and J dropped 0 bases, with 9 bases sitting between them. The CDR3 has 15 amino acids. Germline V gene lookup returns CDR1 KGHSH and CDR2 LQKENI. This CDR3 is CASSAGSSYNSPLHF. In nucleotides, the CDR3 is TGTGCCAGCTCCGCGGGGAGCTCCTATAATTCACCCCTCCACTTT.

The gene calls are TRBV7-2 and TRBJ2-2, with unresolved D. Germline CDR1 SGHTA, CDR2 FQGNSA. This CDR3 region has 14 residues. Deletions cut 4 bases from V and 5 bases from J, with 11 bases between. The CDR3, as DNA: TGTGCCAGCAGCTCCCTGCGACTTACCGGGGAGCTGTTTTTT. Translated: CASSSLRLTGELFF.

V and J are TRBV5-1 and TRBJ2-7; no definite D call. V shed 5 bases and J shed 0 bases, with 15 bases lying between them. The CDR3 is made up of 15 amino acids. Per the germline V gene, CDR1 is SGHRS and CDR2 is YFSETQ. The CDR3 DNA follows: TGCGCCAGCAGGGCAGAACAGACGCCCTCCTACGAGCAGTACTTC. This codes for CASRAEQTPSYEQYF.

The chain uses TRBV4-1 and TRBJ2-2; tentatively, D is TRBD2 (6 bases). The germline V gene encodes CDR1 MGHRA and CDR2 YSYEKL. The V and J ends lost 1 base and 8 bases respectively, with 14 bases between them. CDR3 size: 15 residues. CDR3 sequence reads: CASSQAPGRRGELFF. The CDR3 DNA reads TGCGCCAGCAGCCAAGCCCCAGGGAGGAGGGGGGAGCTGTTTTTT.

The chain employs TRBV5-4 and TRBJ1-2; 7 nucleotides agree with TRBD1. The CDR3 has 15 residues. Per germline, CDR1 SGHNT and CDR2 YYREEE (reference sequence). After removal of 3 bases from V and 2 bases from J, the junction contained 7 bases not matched to a gene. CDR3 bases: TGTGCCAGCAGCTCCGGGACAGTGCTCAACTATGGCTACACCTTC. This gives the protein CASSSGTVLNYGYTF.

The rearrangement uses TRBV28 and TRBJ1-2, with D perhaps TRBD1 (6 bases). Trimming shortened V by 8 bases and J by 8 bases, and 21 bases separated the two germline ends. The length of the CDR3 is 14 residues. In germline, CDR1 is MDHEN, CDR2 SYDVKM. CDR3 nucleotides: TGTGCCAGCCACCCCCCCGCAGGGGAGGGCGGCTACACCTTC. It codes for CASHPPAGEGGYTF.

The chain recombines TRBV6-1 with TRBJ2-2; 8 nucleotides agree with TRBD1. V shed 4 bases, J shed 5 bases, and the junction held 9 bases outside the gene matches. CDR1 MNHNS and CDR2 SASEGT come from the germline V gene. The CDR3 covers 16 residues. CDR3 sequence (DNA): TGTGCCAGCAGTGGCGGGCGACAGGGGTGGACCGGGGAGCTGTTTTTT. Protein sequence: CASSGGRQGWTGELFF.

A word on this clone: Additional DNA sequences in this sample encode the identical CDR3. The gene calls are TRBV5-1 and TRBJ2-7, with 7 bases identical to TRBD2. Per the germline V gene, CDR1 is SGHRS and CDR2 is YFSETQ. The CDR3 has 16 residues. J gave up 0 bases and V 4 bases, and 10 bases lay outside the gene matches. The CDR3, as DNA: TGCGCCAGCAGCCTTGGGGGGGGTCCCGCCTCCTACGAGCAGTACTTC. It yields the protein CASSLGGGPASYEQYF.

The chain has TRBV5-1 and TRBJ1-6; D ambiguous. V was pared by 4 bases and J by 6 bases, with 8 bases between. Germline V gene sequence: CDR1 SGHRS, CDR2 YFSETQ. CDR3 length equals 13 residues. As DNA, the CDR3 is TGCGCCAGCAGCACTGAATTTAATTCACCCCTCCACTTT. This translates into CASSTEFNSPLHF.

This rearrangement joins TRBV6-6 to TRBJ2-1; D uncertain. The V gene's germline CDR1 is MNHNY and CDR2 SVGAGI (reference sequence). The V and J ends lost 1 base and 4 bases respectively, with 5 bases between them. The CDR3 runs 13 residues. In nucleotides, the CDR3 is TGTGCCAGCAGTTACTTACTATACAATGAGCAGTTCTTC. It encodes CASSYLLYNEQFF.

The rearrangement links TRBV6-5 to TRBJ1-2, with 7 bases lining up with TRBD1. J gave up 11 bases and V 7 bases, and 4 bases lay outside the gene matches. The CDR3 has 10 amino acids. The germline gives CDR1 MNHEY, CDR2 SVGAGI. In nucleotides, the CDR3 is TGTGCCAGCAATAACAGGGGTTACACCTTC. Translating it yields CASNNRGYTF.

This clone was counted between two and nine times. The rearrangement uses TRBV29-1 and TRBJ1-1, with 7 bases aligning to TRBD1. Losses at the gene ends were 2 bases for V and 7 bases for J; bases not matched to a gene: 16. CDR1 is SQVTM and CDR2 is ANQGSEA in the germline V gene. This CDR3 region has 16 residues. CDR3 region: CSVESPRRGQEGEAFF. In DNA form, the CDR3 reads TGCAGCGTTGAATCCCCCAGACGTGGACAGGAAGGTGAAGCTTTCTTT.

The chain links TRBV5-6 to TRBJ2-7, with D possibly being TRBD2 (6 bases). CDR3 length equals 14 residues. Per germline, CDR1 SGHDT and CDR2 YYEEEE. The germline V and J ends were trimmed by 2 bases and 3 bases, with 12 bases remaining between them. The DNA of the CDR3 is TGTGCCAGCAGCTTTTGGGGGGATCTCTACGAGCAGTACTTC. This translates into CASSFWGDLYEQYF.

This chain connects TRBV11-2 to TRBJ2-5; possibly TRBD1 for D (6 bases). The CDR3 has 12 residues. Trimming removed 5 bases at V and 5 bases at J, with 9 bases between. The germline gives CDR1 SGHAT, CDR2 FQNNGV. The CDR3 DNA is TGTGCCAGCAGCCAGGGGTATGAGACCCAGTACTTC. This encodes CASSQGYETQYF.

The genes are TRBV18 and TRBJ1-1; D is perhaps TRBD1 (5 bases). V was pared by 5 bases and J by 0 bases, with 7 bases between. Germline CDR1 KGHSH, CDR2 LQKENI. The CDR3 is 13 residues long. The CDR3 protein is CASSDSLNTEAFF. The CDR3 region has the DNA TGTGCCAGCTCAGACAGTCTGAACACTGAAGCTTTCTTT.

In nucleotides, the CDR3 is TGTGCCAGCAGTCACTACAGGGCAACTAATGAAAAACTGTTTTTT. Translated, it gives CASSHYRATNEKLFF. The rearrangement links TRBV6-5 to TRBJ1-4; tentatively, D is TRBD1 (6 bases). The CDR3 is 15 residues long. CDR1 MNHEY and CDR2 SVGAGI come from the germline V gene. The V gene lost 5 bases and the J gene lost 0 bases, with 10 bases spanning the gap.

V usage is TRBV9 and J usage is TRBJ1-5, with D uncertain. Per germline, CDR1 SGDLS and CDR2 YYNGEE. The CDR3 sequence is 13 residues long. V was clipped by 0 bases and J by 8 bases, with 9 bases between them. The CDR3 loop is CASSVGSEEPQHF. The CDR3 DNA reads as TGTGCCAGCAGCGTAGGGTCCGAGGAGCCCCAGCATTTT.